This TCR beta chain was sequenced during a study of blood T cells in healthy people across ages. Notes on the study in general: Calculation of diversity from one million T cells yielded estimates considered to be underestimates.

CDR1 and CDR2 from the germline V gene are LGHNT and FRNRAP. Trimming cost V 1 base and J 4 bases; bases outside gene matches: 7. The CDR3 has 17 amino acids. A second about 7 to 12 cycle PCR used barcoded and J-beta primers. TCRdb passed the 5' RACE reads through MiXCR, listing each CDR3 protein once. The data hold around 1,600,000 distinct CDR3 sequences, with approximately 39% observed a single time. With respect to this clonotype: No antigen is known for it.

The V gene is TRBV12-5, the J gene TRBJ2-5, with TRBD2 matching 12 bases. Sequenced: blood. This clonotype originated in a woman younger than 30 in good health. CDR3 sequence (DNA): TGTGCTAGTGGTTTGGATAGACTAGCGGGAGTTGGAGAGACCCAGTACTTC. This gives the protein CASGLDRLAGVGETQYF.